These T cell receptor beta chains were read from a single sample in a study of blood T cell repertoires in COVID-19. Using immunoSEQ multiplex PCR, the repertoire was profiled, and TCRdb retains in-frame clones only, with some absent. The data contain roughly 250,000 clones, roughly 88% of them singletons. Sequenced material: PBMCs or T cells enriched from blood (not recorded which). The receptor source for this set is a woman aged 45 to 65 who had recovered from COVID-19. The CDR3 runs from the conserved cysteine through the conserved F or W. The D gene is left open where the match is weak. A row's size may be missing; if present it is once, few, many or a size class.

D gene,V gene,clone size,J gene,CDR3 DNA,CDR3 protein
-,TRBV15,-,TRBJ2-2,TGTGCCACCAGCAGAGGGACAGCCACCGGGGAGCTGTTTTTT,CATSRGTATGELFF
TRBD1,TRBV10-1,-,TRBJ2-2,TGCGCCAGCAGTGAGCACCCCGGCGGGACAGGGTCTGGGGAGCTGTTTTTT,CASSEHPGGTGSGELFF
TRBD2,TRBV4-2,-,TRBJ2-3,TGTGCCAGCAGCCAAGCCGAGACTAGCGGGAGTACGCAGTATTTT,CASSQAETSGSTQYF
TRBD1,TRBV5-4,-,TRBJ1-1,TGTGCCAGCAGCCCCAACCGGACCAGGGGGCGCAGGACTGAAGCTTTCTTT,CASSPNRTRGRRTEAFF
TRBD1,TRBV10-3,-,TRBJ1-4,TGTGCCATCAGTGAAGGGGGGACAGGGGGCGCGTTGAACGAAAAACTGTTTTTT,CAISEGGTGGALNEKLFF
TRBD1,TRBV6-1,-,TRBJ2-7,TGTGCCAGCAGTGCCGACAGGGGCTCCTACGAGCAGTACTTC,CASSADRGSYEQYF
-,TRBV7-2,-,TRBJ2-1,TGTGCCAGCAGCTTAAGACAGCAGAATGAGCAGTTCTTC,CASSLRQQNEQFF
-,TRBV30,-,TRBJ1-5,TGTGCCACGGGGGGGTACAATCAGCCCCAGCATTTT,CATGGYNQPQHF
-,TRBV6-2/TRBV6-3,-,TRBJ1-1,TGTGCCAGCAGTTACTCGGGCAGACTGAACACTGAAGCTTTCTTT,CASSYSGRLNTEAFF
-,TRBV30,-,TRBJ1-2,TGTGCCTGGAGTGTAGCAGGGGTGCCCAACTATGGCTACACCTTC,CAWSVAGVPNYGYTF
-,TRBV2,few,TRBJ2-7,TGTGCCAGCAGTGAACGAGGTAGGAACGAGCAGTACTTC,CASSERGRNEQYF